The 28 T cell receptor beta chains reported below all come from one sample, sequenced in a study of identifying expanded T cells in peripheral blood. Sequencing was performed with immunoSEQ multiplex PCR; in TCRdb, only in-frame clones are kept and a portion is missing. The sample includes about 100,000 clones, more than 85% of them seen just once. Sequences were obtained from blood. Receptor source: a person aged 18-70 years in good health.

In regard to this clone: The sample carries other DNA sequences with the same CDR3. The rearrangement links TRBV13 to TRBJ2-7; weak D call: TRBD2 (5 bases). CDR3 length: 12 residues. Germline loops: CDR1 PRHDT, CDR2 FYEKMQ (reference sequence). With 3 bases removed from V and 2 bases from J, the gap between germline ends came to 5 bases. The CDR3 region is CASSLGAYEQYF. The CDR3 coding sequence is TGTGCCAGCAGCTTGGGAGCCTACGAGCAGTACTTC.

This CDR3 is CASSERGAEFGSYNEQFF. DNA for the CDR3: TGTGCCAGCAGTGAACGGGGAGCGGAGTTCGGCTCCTACAATGAGCAGTTCTTC. The chain uses TRBV2 and TRBJ2-1; possibly TRBD2 for D (5 bases). From germline, CDR1 is SNHLY and CDR2 FYNNEI. CDR3 length: 18 residues. V was trimmed by 2 bases and J by 0 bases, leaving 17 bases between them.

This chain uses TRBV6-5 with TRBJ1-3, with TRBD1 as a possible D gene (5 bases). The CDR3 length is 15 residues. Trimming removed 5 bases at V and 7 bases at J, with 18 bases between. Germline-derived CDR1 and CDR2 are MNHEY and SVGAGI. This CDR3 reads CASSPLGGRRNTIYF. CDR3 DNA sequence: TGTGCCAGCAGTCCCCTGGGGGGGAGGAGGAACACCATATATTTT.

V usage is TRBV2 and J usage is TRBJ2-5; 8 positions agree with TRBD1. CDR3 size: 15 residues. Germline V gene lookup returns CDR1 SNHLY and CDR2 FYNNEI. V was clipped by 6 bases and J by 1 base; unmatched bases: 7. As DNA, the CDR3 is TGTGCCAGCAGGGAACAGGGGGGCTCCCAAGAGACCCAGTACTTC. Amino acid sequence: CASREQGGSQETQYF.

This chain links TRBV7-2 with TRBJ2-7; TRBD2 aligns across 7 bases. J lost 2 bases, V lost 5 bases, and 12 bases had no gene match. CDR1 is SGHTA and CDR2 is FQGNSA in the germline V gene. The CDR3 spans 16 residues. The CDR3 is CASSPQSTGGTYEQYF. CDR3 in DNA: TGTGCCAGCAGCCCCCAGTCGACGGGGGGAACCTACGAGCAGTACTTC.

This clone came up once. The rearrangement joins TRBV10-3 to TRBJ2-7; 7 nucleotides line up with TRBD1. Germline CDR1 reads ENHRY; CDR2 reads SYGVKD. The trim removed 4 bases at V and 1 base at J, leaving 7 bases unmatched. This CDR3 contains 15 residues. The CDR3 here is CAISAPGQKSYEQYF. CDR3 DNA: TGTGCCATCAGTGCTCCGGGACAGAAATCCTACGAGCAGTACTTC.

The rearrangement links TRBV7-9 to TRBJ1-1, with D hard to call. The CDR3 spans 13 residues. Germline CDR1 is SEHNR and CDR2 is FQNEAQ (reference sequence). V lost 2 bases to trimming and J lost 10 bases, with 14 bases between them. The CDR3 spells CASSLPVKGLAFF. The CDR3 nucleotides read TGTGCCAGCAGCTTACCGGTAAAAGGGCTAGCTTTCTTT.

This sequence joins TRBV27 and TRBJ1-3; 9 bases line up with TRBD1. From germline, CDR1 is MNHEY and CDR2 SMNVEV (reference sequence). J gave up 2 bases and V 5 bases, and 4 bases lay outside the gene matches. The CDR3 has 15 amino acids. In DNA form, the CDR3 reads TGTGCCAGCAGTCCGGACAGGGGAACTGGAAACACCATATATTTT. This translates into CASSPDRGTGNTIYF.

V gene TRBV5-4 combines with J gene TRBJ2-7; D is uncertain. Germline V lookup: CDR1 SGHNT, CDR2 YYREEE (reference sequence). CDR3 length equals 15 residues. Trimming removed 4 bases from V and 0 bases from J, with 14 bases in between. The CDR3 loop reads CASSPGRTYSYEQYF. As DNA, the CDR3 is TGTGCCAGCAGCCCCGGACGGACGTACTCCTACGAGCAGTACTTC.

This chain joins TRBV7-9 and TRBJ1-2; unclear D gene. Germline assignment: CDR1 SEHNR and CDR2 FQNEAQ (reference sequence). The CDR3 covers 12 residues. V gave up 3 bases and J gave up 4 bases, with 6 bases separating them. CDR3 coding DNA: TGTGCCAGCAGCTTCACCACCTATGGCTACACCTTC. This sequence encodes CASSFTTYGYTF.

The chain is built from TRBV2 and TRBJ2-1; 11 nucleotides match TRBD2. The CDR3 extends over 15 amino acids. Trimming took 5 bases from V and 7 from J; bases not matched to a gene: 7. CDR1 and CDR2 from the germline V gene are SNHLY and FYNNEI. CDR3 amino acids: CASSSLAGGGNEQFF. The CDR3 DNA reads TGTGCCAGCAGTAGCCTAGCGGGGGGCGGGAATGAGCAGTTCTTC.

The chain uses TRBV18 and TRBJ2-5; D ambiguous. Trimming pared 4 bases from V and 2 bases from J, leaving 2 bases between. The CDR3 has 11 amino acids. Germline loops: CDR1 KGHSH, CDR2 LQKENI. The CDR3 region has the DNA TGTGCCAGCTCACAACAAGAGACCCAGTACTTC. Its protein product is CASSQQETQYF.

The genes are TRBV27 and TRBJ1-6; D perhaps matches TRBD1 (6 bases). Germline assignment: CDR1 MNHEY and CDR2 SMNVEV (reference sequence). Trimming removed 7 bases at V and 10 bases at J, with 20 bases between. There are 15 residues in the CDR3. This CDR3 reads CASKVQGGWGSPLHF. The CDR3 DNA is TGTGCCAGCAAAGTACAGGGTGGTTGGGGATCACCCCTCCACTTT.

The rearrangement joins TRBV18 to TRBJ2-3; D is unresolved. CDR1 is KGHSH and CDR2 is LQKENI in the germline V gene. V lost 4 bases to trimming and J lost 3 bases, with 14 bases between them. CDR3 length equals 15 residues. The CDR3 sequence: CASSRVGRRTDTQYF. For the CDR3, the DNA is TGTGCCAGCTCACGTGTGGGCCGGCGAACAGATACGCAGTATTTT. The entire variable domain, with the rest obtained from reference TRBV18 and TRBJ2-3, is as follows: NAGVMQNPRHLVRRRGQEARLRCSPMKGHSHVYWYRQLPEEGLKFMVYLQKENIIDESGMPKERFSAEFPKEGPSILRIQQVVRGDSAAYFCASSRVGRRTDTQYFGPGTRLTVL.

Written as DNA, the CDR3 is TGTGCCAGCAGCTATGTGGGGGGGCTGGAGACCCAGTACTTC. This gives the protein CASSYVGGLETQYF. The chain has TRBV7-2 and TRBJ2-5; a weak D match, TRBD2 (7 bases). V was pared by 4 bases and J by 5 bases, with 14 bases between. The germline V gene encodes CDR1 SGHTA and CDR2 FQGNSA. The CDR3 consists of 14 residues.

The chain combines TRBV28 with TRBJ2-5; D might be TRBD2 (6 bases). The CDR3 is 15 amino acids. Trimming removed 6 bases from V and 3 bases from J, with 17 bases in between. The germline gives CDR1 MDHEN, CDR2 SYDVKM. CDR3 in amino acids: CASRHIFRGKETQYF. The CDR3 region has the DNA TGTGCCAGCAGACATATTTTCCGGGGGAAAGAGACCCAGTACTTC.

This chain joins TRBV7-7 and TRBJ2-5; no firm D call. Germline loops: CDR1 SSHAT, CDR2 FNYEAQ (reference sequence). The length of the CDR3 is 14 residues. With 2 bases removed from V and 2 bases from J, the gap between germline ends came to 9 bases. The CDR3, as DNA: TGTGCCAGCAGCTTAAGGGCCTTTCAAGAGACCCAGTACTTC. Protein sequence: CASSLRAFQETQYF.

The CDR3 DNA sequence: TGTGCCAGCAGTTTAACCAGATACGAGCAGTACTTC. Protein: CASSLTRYEQYF. The chain is built from TRBV28 and TRBJ2-7; unclear D gene. The V gene lost 2 bases and the J gene lost 4 bases, with 6 bases spanning the gap. There are 12 residues in the CDR3. Looked up from germline, CDR1 is MDHEN and CDR2 is SYDVKM.

This clone was counted a single time. The junction departs from the called germline gene at one end, perhaps through a read error. The chain uses TRBV5-1 and TRBJ2-7; 8 bases are shared with TRBD2. The CDR3 is made up of 14 amino acids. Germline CDR1 and CDR2: SGHRS and YFSETQ. The CDR3 here is CASSVSGGSSEQYF. The DNA for the CDR3 is TGCGCCAGCTCCGTCAGCGGGGGATCCTCCGAGCAGTACTTC.

J is TRBJ2-3 and V is TRBV12-5; D is possibly TRBD2 (6 bases). This CDR3 region has 13 residues. The V end was cut by 7 bases, the J end by 6 bases, with 14 bases between. Per germline, CDR1 LGHNT and CDR2 FRNRAP. The CDR3 is CASALTGVDTQYF. The CDR3 DNA sequence: TGTGCTAGTGCCCTAACGGGGGTGGATACGCAGTATTTT.

The V gene is TRBV11-2, the J gene TRBJ1-1; D call uncertain. The CDR3 length is 13 residues. With 8 bases removed from V and 1 base from J, the gap between germline ends came to 11 bases. Germline assignment: CDR1 SGHAT and CDR2 FQNNGV. CDR3 protein: CASGGRRNTEAFF. DNA for the CDR3: TGTGCCAGCGGAGGACGGAGGAACACTGAAGCTTTCTTT.

The chain has TRBV4-3 and TRBJ1-2; 10 nucleotides line up with TRBD1. The CDR3 is 16 residues long. After removal of 4 bases from V and 6 bases from J, the junction contained 11 bases not matched to a gene. Germline V CDR1 and CDR2: LGHNA, YSLEER. The DNA for the CDR3 is TGCGCCAGCAGCCGAAGTTTTTTAGGGACAGGGGATGGCTACACCTTC. It yields the protein CASSRSFLGTGDGYTF.

The chain recombines TRBV7-9 with TRBJ1-2; D is undetermined. Germline V gene data show CDR1 as SEHNR and CDR2 as FQNEAQ (reference sequence). This CDR3 has 15 residues. V gave up 1 base and J gave up 0 bases, with 9 bases separating them. CDR3 loop: CASSLVDGANYGYTF. The DNA of the CDR3 is TGTGCCAGCAGCTTAGTGGACGGCGCTAACTATGGCTACACCTTC.

Only one count was recorded for this clone. The chain uses TRBV7-2 and TRBJ2-7; 7 bases are shared with TRBD2. The V gene end was trimmed by 1 base and the J gene end by 7 bases; junction bases not matched to a gene: 10. Germline loops: CDR1 SGHTA, CDR2 FQGNSA. The CDR3 is 15 residues long. The chain's CDR3 is CASSLVWGGSEEQYF. CDR3 nucleotides: TGTGCCAGCAGCTTAGTATGGGGCGGGAGTGAGGAGCAGTACTTC.

This chain connects TRBV7-2 to TRBJ2-1; weak D call: TRBD2 (5 bases). The CDR3 is made up of 16 amino acids. The germline V gene has CDR1 SGHTA and CDR2 FQGNSA. V lost 5 bases and J lost 7, with 21 bases in between. The CDR3 is CASSVAPVSGWNEQFF. The CDR3 coding sequence is TGTGCCAGCAGCGTCGCTCCAGTATCGGGGTGGAATGAGCAGTTCTTC.

The chain employs TRBV6-1 and TRBJ1-5, with a weak D call TRBD1 (5 bases). Germline V gene lookup returns CDR1 MNHNS and CDR2 SASEGT. V was cut by 5 bases and J by 0 bases, with 11 bases left in between. The CDR3 extends over 15 amino acids. CDR3 DNA sequence: TGTGCCAGCAGTTTCAGGGCGGATAGCAATCAGCCCCAGCATTTT. As protein: CASSFRADSNQPQHF.

V gene TRBV6-5 combines with J gene TRBJ1-1; 7 nucleotides align to TRBD1. Germline lookup yields CDR1 MNHEY and CDR2 SVGAGI. This CDR3 is built from 14 residues. Trimming at V came to 6 bases and at J to 1 base, leaving 5 bases not matched to a gene. The DNA for the CDR3 is TGTGCCAGCAGCGACAGGGTCGGGAACACTGAAGCTTTCTTT. Translating it yields CASSDRVGNTEAFF.

The genes are TRBV7-2 and TRBJ2-6; D is perhaps TRBD1 or TRBD2 (5 bases each). The CDR3 is 17 residues long. Germline CDR1 is SGHTA and CDR2 is FQGNSA. V was cut by 4 bases and J by 0 bases, with 13 bases left in between. As DNA, the CDR3 is TGTGCCAGCAGCTACCGGGGCGCCTCCTCTGGGGCCAACGTCCTGACTTTC. This sequence encodes CASSYRGASSGANVLTF.